The next 15 T cell receptor beta chains were all read from a single sample in a study of blood T cell repertoires in COVID-19 (TCRdb year 2020). Libraries were prepared through the immunoSEQ multiplex PCR assay. The clones in this table, taken by TCRdb from immuneACCESS, are in-frame only. Not every clone is retained; where verified, under half of the shortfall comes from an unresolved V gene, and the cause of the rest is unknown. This sample holds fewer than 25,000 clones; roughly 89% were observed only once. Around 12% of the sample is taken by the ten largest. Sequenced sample: peripheral blood. Receptors were obtained from a woman of 80 years or more with active or convalescent COVID-19.

This clone has more than one count but fewer than ten. The chain is built from TRBV7-8 and TRBJ1-3, with 9 nucleotides matching TRBD1. Per germline, CDR1 SGHVS and CDR2 FQNEAQ. Trimming at V came to 5 bases and at J to 6 bases, leaving 5 bases not matched to a gene. The CDR3 covers 14 residues. In nucleotides, the CDR3 is TGTGCCAGCAGCCAGGGACAGGGACAAAACACCATATATTTT. Translating it yields CASSQGQGQNTIYF.

The V gene is TRBV25-1, the J gene TRBJ2-7; 9 bases are shared with TRBD1. Germline CDR1 reads MGHDK; CDR2 reads SYGVNS. The V and J ends lost 4 bases and 2 bases, in that order; junction bases with no gene match: 12. The length of the CDR3 is 17 residues. In DNA form, the CDR3 reads TGTGCCAGCAGTGCCCTAGGGACAGGGTCCTCCACCTACGAGCAGTACTTC. As protein: CASSALGTGSSTYEQYF.

CDR3 DNA: TGTGCCAGCAGCCAACCCATCCGACGACTAGCGGGGGCGCGGGTTAGTTCCTACGAGCAGTACTTC. It yields the protein CASSQPIRRLAGARVSSYEQYF. The chain joins TRBV4-2 to TRBJ2-7, with 12 bases that match TRBD2. V dropped 2 bases and J dropped 1; count of bases not matched to a gene: 21. The V gene's germline CDR1 is LGHNA and CDR2 YNFKEQ. The CDR3 covers 22 residues.

This chain links TRBV7-6 with TRBJ1-1, with D unclear. Trimming took 5 bases from V and 2 from J, leaving 18 bases between them. Germline CDR1 is SGHVS and CDR2 is FNYEAQ. The CDR3 is made up of 16 amino acids. The CDR3 loop is CASSPGTATPNTEAFF. The CDR3 DNA reads TGTGCCAGCAGCCCGGGAACAGCTACCCCTAACACTGAAGCTTTCTTT.

The gene calls are TRBV18 and TRBJ1-3, with 7 bases matching TRBD1. CDR3 size: 17 residues. Unmatched junction bases numbered 12, after V lost 4 bases and J lost 3 bases. Germline V CDR1 and CDR2: KGHSH, LQKENI. CDR3 sequence (DNA): TGTGCCAGCTCACGATCACCACAGGGGCAGATTGGAAACACCATATATTTT. It codes for CASSRSPQGQIGNTIYF.

CDR3 in DNA: TGTGCCACCAGTGACCTGGACAGGACTCCCCCGAACACCGGGGAGCTGTTTTTT. As protein: CATSDLDRTPPNTGELFF. The chain links TRBV24-1 to TRBJ2-2, with 7 bases that match TRBD1. With V trimmed by 4 bases and J by 0 bases, 10 bases remained unmatched. Germline CDR1 KGHDR, CDR2 SFDVKD. The CDR3 sequence is 18 residues long.

This clone appeared a single time. The chain joins TRBV28 to TRBJ2-7; D is perhaps TRBD1 (5 bases). CDR1 and CDR2 (germline): MDHEN, SYDVKM. V lost 5 bases, J lost 5 bases, and 13 bases lay in between. The CDR3 is 13 residues long. The CDR3 here is CASSQKPDNEQYF. CDR3 bases: TGTGCCAGCAGTCAAAAACCGGACAACGAGCAGTACTTC.

V is TRBV27 and J is TRBJ2-7, with 10 nucleotides matching TRBD2. The length of the CDR3 is 18 residues. CDR1 and CDR2 from the germline V gene are MNHEY and SMNVEV (reference sequence). V shed 4 bases and J 6 bases; nucleotides not matched to a gene: 18. CDR3 sequence (DNA): TGTGCCAGCAGTTCCCATCTATCTAGCGGGAGTATCCCCGTCGAGCAGTACTTC. Translating gives CASSSHLSSGSIPVEQYF.

The CDR3 region has the DNA TGTGCCAGCAGCTTACCGGGACAGGGGTCCCCCTACGAGCAGTACTTC. Protein sequence: CASSLPGQGSPYEQYF. The chain is built from TRBV7-2 and TRBJ2-7; 10 nucleotides match TRBD1. Germline V gene sequence: CDR1 SGHTA, CDR2 FQGNSA. CDR3 length: 16 residues. V trimming: 2 bases; J trimming: 2 bases; junction bases outside the gene matches: 6.

The gene calls are TRBV6-1 and TRBJ2-1; 7 nucleotides line up with TRBD2. There are 17 residues in the CDR3. The V and J ends lost 1 base and 0 bases, in that order; junction bases with no gene match: 6. Germline V gives CDR1 MNHNS, CDR2 SASEGT. The DNA for the CDR3 is TGTGCCAGCAGTGAAGTCGGCGGGAGAATCTCCTACAATGAGCAGTTCTTC. This codes for CASSEVGGRISYNEQFF.

This chain links TRBV12-5 with TRBJ1-1; D might be TRBD1 (5 bases). CDR1 is LGHNT and CDR2 is FRNRAP in the germline V gene. The CDR3 has 16 amino acids. V lost 3 bases and J 3 bases, leaving 17 bases between the germline ends. This CDR3 is CASGFSMGRGDTEAFF. The CDR3 nucleotides read TGTGCTAGTGGTTTTTCCATGGGGCGGGGCGACACTGAAGCTTTCTTT.

The chain couples TRBV19 to TRBJ1-2; D is unclear. The V and J ends lost 7 bases and 4 bases respectively, with 13 bases between them. The CDR3 extends over 13 amino acids. In germline, CDR1 is LNHDA, CDR2 SQIVND (reference sequence). The CDR3 here is CASIKSETYGYTF. CDR3 DNA sequence: TGTGCCAGTATAAAGAGCGAAACCTATGGCTACACCTTC.

The chain joins TRBV11-2 to TRBJ2-1; D gene ambiguous. The CDR3 has 14 residues. Trimming removed 5 bases at V and 0 bases at J, with 8 bases between. Germline CDR1 and CDR2: SGHAT and FQNNGV. The CDR3 is CASSPPGSYNEQFF. CDR3 coding DNA: TGTGCCAGCAGCCCCCCAGGCTCCTACAATGAGCAGTTCTTC.

The chain links TRBV3-1 (or the pseudogene TRBV3-2) to TRBJ2-1, with TRBD2 identical over 8 bases. The CDR3 sequence is 17 residues long. Germline CDR1 LGHDT, CDR2 YNNKEL (reference sequence). With 0 bases clipped from V and 2 bases from J, the junction kept 6 bases outside the gene matches. The CDR3 loop is CASSQEGLAKPYNEQFF. In DNA, the CDR3 is TGTGCCAGCAGCCAAGAAGGACTAGCCAAACCCTACAATGAGCAGTTCTTC.

The V call is TRBV6-1, the J call TRBJ1-1, with D maybe TRBD1 (6 bases). V was clipped by 4 bases and J by 4 bases, with 25 bases between them. Germline CDR1 and CDR2: MNHNS and SASEGT. The CDR3 runs to 18 residues. The DNA of the CDR3 is TGTGCCAGCAGTGCGACATTGGAGGACGGTTTAGGGGGCACTGAAGCTTTCTTT. Amino acids: CASSATLEDGLGGTEAFF.